Only a few counts were recorded for the clone carrying this T cell receptor (beta chain). These data belong to a study of blood T cell repertoires in COVID-19. Across the whole study: PBMCs, B-cell-depleted T cells, or T cells were the source of the cDNA or gDNA that made up the material.

V was trimmed by 6 bases and J by 0 bases, leaving 3 bases between them. The length of the CDR3 is 11 residues. Germline loops: CDR1 MNHNY, CDR2 SVGAGI (reference sequence). Repertoires were generated with immunoSEQ multiplex PCR, while TCRdb's copy carries only in-frame clones and drops some. The data contain 150,000 to 200,000 clones, approximately 82% of them singletons. The sequence derives from a woman aged 40 to 50 with COVID-19, enrolled during active disease. The sequencing input was peripheral blood. The rearrangement joins TRBV6-6 to TRBJ2-7, with D uncertain. CDR3 in amino acids: CASRSSYEQYF. The CDR3 coding sequence is TGTGCCAGCAGGAGCTCCTACGAGCAGTACTTC.